The T cell receptor (beta chain) described here comes from a study of T cell responses to AZD1222 COVID-19 vaccine. Turning to the study itself: Doses given second, at about 4 or about 12 weeks, were pooled.

Points on this clone: As yet, its antigen is unknown.

Using immunoSEQ multiplex PCR, the repertoire was profiled, and TCRdb retains in-frame clones only, with some absent. Of over 70,000 clones in the sample, approximately 85% are singletons; the top ten hold about 6%. V lost 5 bases to trimming and J lost 7 bases; unmatched junction nucleotides: 9. Per germline, CDR1 SGHTA and CDR2 FQGNSA. This CDR3 has 14 residues. Notes on the study in general: Unmutated variant regions are reportedly the target of nearly half of TCRs that are spike-specific.

The clonotype comes from an adult in good health. Sequencing used peripheral blood, obtained on day 0 of AZD1222 vaccination. The chain carries TRBV7-2 and TRBJ1-1; the match to TRBD1 covers 8 bases. In DNA form, the CDR3 reads TGTGCCAGCAGCCGCGGACAGGGTAGGGGTGAAGCTTTCTTT. This codes for CASSRGQGRGEAFF.